A selection of T cell receptor beta chains follows, all from one sample in a study of Graves' ophthalmopathy and Graves' hyperthyroidism. TCRdb re-called the multiplex PCR reads with MiXCR, one entry per CDR3 protein. The data show some 520,000 distinct CDR3 sequences, with about 15% seen just once and about 10% held by the top ten. Sequenced sample: blood. The receptors come from a woman in her twenties or thirties with Graves' ophthalmopathy. The CDR3 runs from the conserved cysteine through the conserved F or W. The D gene is left open where the match is weak. The size of a clone is reported for some rows only, either as once, few or many, or as a class for expanded clones.

j_gene | abundance | v_gene | d_gene | CDR3aa | CDR3nt
TRBJ2-2 | many | TRBV5-1 | - | CASSFDPLGGELFF | TGCGCCAGCAGCTTCGACCCTTTGGGCGGGGAGCTGTTTTTT
TRBJ2-7 | many | TRBV25-1 | TRBD1 | CASSVNDRETYEQYF | TGTGCCAGCAGCGTGAACGACAGGGAGACCTACGAGCAGTACTTC
TRBJ1-6 | few | TRBV7-9 | - | CASSPREPYSPLHF | TGTGCCAGCAGCCCGCGGGAGCCCTATTCACCCCTCCACTTT
TRBJ1-1 | - | TRBV12-3/TRBV12-4 | - | CASAWSEALALNTEAFF | TGTGCCAGCGCCTGGTCGGAAGCCTTAGCCTTGAACACTGAAGCTTTCTTT
TRBJ1-6 | many | TRBV6-5 | TRBD1 | CASSYLRDRGGSPLHF | TGTGCCAGCAGTTATCTCCGGGACAGGGGTGGTTCACCCCTCCACTTT
TRBJ2-4 | many | TRBV28 | TRBD1 | CASSLRETGDVSIKYF | TGTGCCAGCAGTCTTCGAGAAACAGGGGACGTGAGCATTAAGTACTTC
TRBJ1-5 | - | TRBV6-1 | - | CASSKFTVSNQPQHF | TGTGCCAGCAGTAAATTTACAGTTAGCAATCAGCCCCAGCATTTT
TRBJ2-7 | few | TRBV5-1 | TRBD1 | CASSPDRGPITYEQYF | TGCGCCAGCAGCCCGGACAGGGGCCCGATTACCTACGAGCAGTACTTC
TRBJ1-1 | many | TRBV6-1 | - | CASSANWGETEAFF | TGTGCCAGCAGTGCCAACTGGGGGGAGACTGAAGCTTTCTTT
TRBJ1-1 | few | TRBV7-9 | - | CASSLGEQGTEAFF | TGTGCCAGCAGCCTCGGCGAACAGGGAACTGAAGCTTTCTTT
TRBJ1-5 | many | TRBV12-3/TRBV12-4 | - | CASSLEGRYQPQHF | TGTGCCAGCAGTTTAGAGGGGAGATACCAGCCCCAGCATTTT
TRBJ2-2 | few | TRBV2 | TRBD1 | CASDRASRELFF | TGTGCCAGCGACAGGGCTTCACGGGAGCTGTTTTTT
TRBJ1-2 | many | TRBV12-5 | - | CASGLARSGRDYGYTF | TGTGCTAGTGGTTTGGCACGAAGCGGGAGGGACTATGGCTACACCTTC
TRBJ2-7 | many | TRBV28 | - | CASSSGQNPSYEQYF | TGTGCCAGCAGTTCCGGACAGAACCCGTCCTACGAGCAGTACTTC
TRBJ1-1 | many | TRBV20-1 | - | CSASSRAGNTEAFF | TGCAGTGCCTCTAGTAGGGCGGGGAACACTGAAGCTTTCTTT
TRBJ2-7 | many | TRBV13 | - | CASGIGGRSYEQYF | TGTGCCAGCGGAATCGGCGGCCGCTCCTACGAGCAGTACTTC